One and the same sample provided the 11 T cell receptor beta chains below, sequenced in a study of lymphopenia after photon versus proton radiotherapy. Clones were read by immunoSEQ multiplex PCR, and TCRdb kept only the in-frame ones, dropping some. The table shows just over 40,000 clones, with about 82% occurring only once. This specimen was peripheral blood, taken from a patient treated with proton-based radiotherapy. The receptors stem from a woman in her 70s with pancreatic cancer. Some clones in this sample may be carry-over from other donors' samples.

The genes are TRBV6-5 and TRBJ2-1; TRBD2 matches 11 bases. The V and J ends lost 6 bases and 6 bases, in that order; junction bases with no gene match: 7. Germline CDR1 is MNHEY and CDR2 is SVGAGI. The CDR3 has 15 residues. CDR3 residues: CASRDGLAGGNEQFF. CDR3 DNA sequence: TGTGCCAGCAGGGATGGGCTAGCGGGAGGCAATGAGCAGTTCTTC.

The V call is TRBV29-1, the J call TRBJ2-3; D may correspond to TRBD1 or TRBD2 (5 bases each). Germline CDR1 is SQVTM and CDR2 is ANQGSEA. Trimming left V 5 bases short and J 1 base short, with 10 bases between. CDR3 length: 13 amino acids. CDR3 bases: TGCAGCGTTCGAGGGGACGGCACAGATACGCAGTATTTT. The encoded protein is CSVRGDGTDTQYF.

The chain carries TRBV11-2 and TRBJ1-5; no reliable D call. CDR3 size: 14 residues. The V and J ends lost 0 bases and 1 base respectively, with 4 bases between them. Per germline, CDR1 SGHAT and CDR2 FQNNGV. CDR3: CASSLDSSNQPQHF. The CDR3 DNA follows: TGTGCCAGCAGCTTAGACAGCAGCAATCAGCCCCAGCATTTT.

The V gene is TRBV4-1, the J gene TRBJ2-7; 9 positions match TRBD1. The V and J ends lost 4 bases and 4 bases, in that order; junction bases with no gene match: 11. Germline V gene sequence: CDR1 MGHRA, CDR2 YSYEKL. The CDR3 extends over 16 amino acids. DNA for the CDR3: TGCGCCAGCAGCCTGCCCCCGGGACAGGGTGTATACGAGCAGTACTTC. It translates to CASSLPPGQGVYEQYF.

This clone was observed a handful of times. This chain joins TRBV19 and TRBJ2-2; D unresolved. CDR3 size: 12 residues. V lost 3 bases, J lost 7 bases, and 6 bases lay in between. Looked up from germline, CDR1 is LNHDA and CDR2 is SQIVND (reference sequence). This CDR3 reads CASSIVLGELFF. In nucleotides, the CDR3 is TGTGCCAGTAGTATTGTGCTCGGGGAGCTGTTTTTT.

The chain links TRBV18 to TRBJ1-1; D uncertain. The CDR3 runs to 14 residues. V gave up 3 bases and J gave up 7 bases, with 15 bases separating them. CDR1 and CDR2 (germline): KGHSH, LQKENI. This CDR3 is CASSPLEQRSEAFF. For the CDR3, the DNA is TGTGCCAGCTCACCTCTAGAGCAGAGGAGTGAAGCTTTCTTT.

The V and J genes are TRBV5-5 and TRBJ2-5, with TRBD2 as a possible D gene (6 bases). Germline V gene lookup returns CDR1 SGHKS and CDR2 YYEKEE (reference sequence). The CDR3 consists of 14 residues. Deletions cut 1 base from V and 5 bases from J, with 12 bases between. The CDR3 DNA follows: TGTGCCAGCAGCTTGTTGGGGGGACGGGAGACCCAGTACTTC. Its protein product is CASSLLGGRETQYF.

The chain joins TRBV6-5 to TRBJ2-1; D unresolved. CDR3 length: 16 residues. Germline V lookup: CDR1 MNHEY, CDR2 SVGAGI. With 0 bases removed from V and 2 bases from J, the gap between germline ends came to 11 bases. CDR3 in DNA: TGTGCCAGCAGTTACTCGTTTCGCGTAACCTACAATGAGCAGTTCTTC. As protein: CASSYSFRVTYNEQFF.

The chain employs TRBV19 and TRBJ2-1, with 7 bases fitting TRBD2. Germline CDR1 and CDR2: LNHDA and SQIVND (reference sequence). The V gene end was trimmed by 3 bases and the J gene end by 1 base; junction bases not matched to a gene: 12. The CDR3 length is 18 residues. This CDR3 is CASSITPRGAGSYNEQFF. DNA of the CDR3: TGTGCCAGTAGTATTACCCCCCGGGGAGCGGGATCCTACAATGAGCAGTTCTTC.

This rearrangement joins TRBV11-2 to TRBJ2-3; D uncertain. CDR3 size: 12 residues. V was pared by 1 base and J by 3 bases, with 2 bases between. CDR1 and CDR2 (germline): SGHAT, FQNNGV. The CDR3 region has the DNA TGTGCCAGCAGCTTAGGAACAGATACGCAGTATTTT. This sequence encodes CASSLGTDTQYF.

V is TRBV7-2 and J is TRBJ1-1; the match to TRBD1 covers 7 bases. Germline V CDR1 and CDR2: SGHTA, FQGNSA. Trimming cost V 3 bases and J 0 bases; bases outside gene matches: 4. The CDR3 has 15 amino acids. Here the CDR3 reads CASSLTGSVNTEAFF. The CDR3 nucleotides read TGTGCCAGCAGCTTGACAGGGTCGGTGAACACTGAAGCTTTCTTT.